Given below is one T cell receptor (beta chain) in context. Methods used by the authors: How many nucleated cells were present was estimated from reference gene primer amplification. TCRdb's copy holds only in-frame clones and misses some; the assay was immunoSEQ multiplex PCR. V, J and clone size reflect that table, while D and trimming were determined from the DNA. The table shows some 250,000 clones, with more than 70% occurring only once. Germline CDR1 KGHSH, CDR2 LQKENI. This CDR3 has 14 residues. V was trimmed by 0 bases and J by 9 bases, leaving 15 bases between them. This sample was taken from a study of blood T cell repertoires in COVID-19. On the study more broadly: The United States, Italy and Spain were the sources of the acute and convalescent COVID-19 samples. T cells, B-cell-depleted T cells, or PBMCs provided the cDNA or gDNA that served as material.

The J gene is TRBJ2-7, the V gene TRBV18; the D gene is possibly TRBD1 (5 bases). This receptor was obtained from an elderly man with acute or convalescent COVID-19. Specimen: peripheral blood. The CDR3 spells CASSPPGLELRQYF. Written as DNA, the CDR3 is TGTGCCAGCTCACCACCGGGGCTGGAATTGCGGCAGTACTTC.